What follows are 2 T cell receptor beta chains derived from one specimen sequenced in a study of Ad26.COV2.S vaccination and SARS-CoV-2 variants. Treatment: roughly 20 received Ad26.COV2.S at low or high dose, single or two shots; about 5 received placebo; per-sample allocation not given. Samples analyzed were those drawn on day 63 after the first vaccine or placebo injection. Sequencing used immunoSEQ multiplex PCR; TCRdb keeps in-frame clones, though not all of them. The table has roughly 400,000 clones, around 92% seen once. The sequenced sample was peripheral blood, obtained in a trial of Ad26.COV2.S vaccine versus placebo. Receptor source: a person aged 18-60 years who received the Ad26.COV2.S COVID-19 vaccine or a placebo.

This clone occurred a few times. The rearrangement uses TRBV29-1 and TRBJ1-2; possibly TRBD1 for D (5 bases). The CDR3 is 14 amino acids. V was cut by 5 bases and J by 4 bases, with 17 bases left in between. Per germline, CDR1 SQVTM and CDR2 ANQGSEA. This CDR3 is CSVPTTRGIYGYTF. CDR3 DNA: TGCAGCGTTCCGACGACGCGGGGGATCTATGGCTACACCTTC.

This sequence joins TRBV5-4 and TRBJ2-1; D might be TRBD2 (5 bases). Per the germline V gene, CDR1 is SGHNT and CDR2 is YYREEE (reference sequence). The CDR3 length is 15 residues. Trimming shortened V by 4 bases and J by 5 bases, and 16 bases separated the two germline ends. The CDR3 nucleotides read TGTGCCAGCAGCGTGGCCCTCCGAGGGAACAATGAGCAGTTCTTC. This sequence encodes CASSVALRGNNEQFF.